Sequencing of this TCR beta chain was carried out in a study of T-cell reconstitution after alpha-beta-depleted transplantation in children. Study outcomes and limitations: Elevated TCRbeta diversity at day 60 was traced, in some patients, to surviving recipient T cells and thymic progenitors. Newly made T cells mostly supplied T-cell counts and diversity one year after transplant.

The CDR3 spans 15 residues. CDR1 and CDR2 from the germline V gene are LGHDT and YNNKEL (reference sequence). V was clipped by 3 bases and J by 2 bases; unmatched bases: 2. In regard to this clonotype: Its specificity is not known.

Unique molecular identifiers were used in preparing the TCRbeta library. Each CDR3 protein is one row after TCRdb ran MiXCR on the PCR reads. The sample shows approximately 1,000,000 distinct CDR3 sequences, 25% to 30% of them seen only once. The TCR was taken from a boy under two years old who had a stem cell transplant for SCID, so the T cells may come from the graft donor. The V and J genes are TRBV3-1 and TRBJ2-4, with TRBD2 matching 9 bases. Sequences were derived from PBMCs, mostly from graft donor cells, sampled 360 days after TCRalphabeta/CD19-depleted stem cell transplant. The CDR3 DNA is TGTGCCAGCAGCCAGAGCGGGGGGACCAAAAACATTCAGTACTTC. Amino acid sequence: CASSQSGGTKNIQYF.